The clone carrying this T cell receptor beta chain was found a few times. Antigen: not known. TCRdb re-called the 5' RACE reads through MiXCR, storing one row per CDR3 protein. The sample consists of approximately 530,000 distinct CDR3 sequences, around 22% of them appearing once. These data originate in a study of identical twins. The study's findings and limits: Among out-of-frame alpha sequences shared by twins, low generation probability occurred in excess.

V was clipped by 6 bases and J by 7 bases; unmatched bases: 9. The CDR3 totals 15 residues. Healthy Caucasians provided all donations. These data also formed part of another study, on yellow fever vaccine responses in identical twins. As that study records: Reportedly, twins showed a vaccine T cell response that looked partly convergent and partly personalized.

The receptor was derived from a woman between 18 and 29 years old in good health. The gene calls are TRBV12-3 or TRBV12-4 and TRBJ1-6, with 7 bases aligning to TRBD1. The sequencing sample was made of CD4+ T cells sorted from blood. As DNA, the CDR3 is TGTGCCAGCAGAAAATCGACAGGGATCAATTCACCCCTCCACTTT. Its translation: CASRKSTGINSPLHF.